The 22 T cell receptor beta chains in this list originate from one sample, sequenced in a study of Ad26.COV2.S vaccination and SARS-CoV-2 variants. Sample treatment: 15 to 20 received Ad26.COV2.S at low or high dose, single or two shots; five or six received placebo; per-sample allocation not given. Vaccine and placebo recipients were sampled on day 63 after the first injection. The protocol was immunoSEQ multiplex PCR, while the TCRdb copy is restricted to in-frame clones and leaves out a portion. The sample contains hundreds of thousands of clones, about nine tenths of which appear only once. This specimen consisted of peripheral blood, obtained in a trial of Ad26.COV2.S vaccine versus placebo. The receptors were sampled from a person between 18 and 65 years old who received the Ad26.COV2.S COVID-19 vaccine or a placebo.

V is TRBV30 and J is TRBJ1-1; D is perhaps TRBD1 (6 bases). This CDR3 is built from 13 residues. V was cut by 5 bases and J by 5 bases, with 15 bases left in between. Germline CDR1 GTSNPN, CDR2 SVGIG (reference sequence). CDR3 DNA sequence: TGTGCCTGGGAAAACAGGGAAATAACTGAAGCTTTCTTT. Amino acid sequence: CAWENREITEAFF.

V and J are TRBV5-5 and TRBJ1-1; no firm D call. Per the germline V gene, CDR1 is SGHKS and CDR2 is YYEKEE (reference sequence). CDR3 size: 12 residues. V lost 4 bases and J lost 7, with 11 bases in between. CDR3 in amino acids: CASSLTNYEAFF. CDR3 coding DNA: TGTGCCAGCAGCCTGACTAACTATGAAGCTTTCTTT.

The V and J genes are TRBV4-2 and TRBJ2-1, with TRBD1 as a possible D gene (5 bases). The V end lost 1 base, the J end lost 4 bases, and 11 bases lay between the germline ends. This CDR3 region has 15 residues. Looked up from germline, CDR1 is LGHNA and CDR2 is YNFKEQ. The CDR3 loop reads CASSQGQGRYNEQFF. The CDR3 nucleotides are TGTGCCAGCAGCCAAGGTCAGGGTAGGTACAATGAGCAGTTCTTC.

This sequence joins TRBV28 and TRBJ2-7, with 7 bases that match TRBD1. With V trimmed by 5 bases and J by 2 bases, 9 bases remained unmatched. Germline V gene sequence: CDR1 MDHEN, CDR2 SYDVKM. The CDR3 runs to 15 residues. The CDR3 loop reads CASSPGQMSPYEQYF. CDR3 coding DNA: TGTGCCAGCAGTCCGGGACAGATGTCGCCCTACGAGCAGTACTTC.

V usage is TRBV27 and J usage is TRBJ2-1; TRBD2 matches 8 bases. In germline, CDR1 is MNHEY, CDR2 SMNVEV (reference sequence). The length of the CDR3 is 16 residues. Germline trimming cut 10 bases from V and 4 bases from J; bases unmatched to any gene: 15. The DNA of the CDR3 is TGTGCCACCCGGCTCGGGGGGGATCTAGGTTACAATGAGCAGTTCTTC. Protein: CATRLGGDLGYNEQFF.

The CDR3 loop is CASSIPGTGGTKNIQYF. In DNA, the CDR3 is TGTGCCAGCAGCATCCCCGGGACAGGGGGGACCAAAAACATTCAGTACTTC. This chain uses TRBV7-8 with TRBJ2-4; the match to TRBD1 covers 11 bases. Germline V gene data show CDR1 as SGHVS and CDR2 as FQNEAQ. V was clipped by 5 bases and J by 2 bases; unmatched bases: 8. This CDR3 is built from 17 residues.

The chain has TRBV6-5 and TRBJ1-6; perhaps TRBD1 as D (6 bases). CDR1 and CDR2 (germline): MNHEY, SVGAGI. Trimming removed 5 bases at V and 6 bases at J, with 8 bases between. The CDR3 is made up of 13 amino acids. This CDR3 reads CASSRGVNSPLHF. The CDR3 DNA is TGTGCCAGCAGTAGGGGGGTTAATTCACCCCTCCACTTT.

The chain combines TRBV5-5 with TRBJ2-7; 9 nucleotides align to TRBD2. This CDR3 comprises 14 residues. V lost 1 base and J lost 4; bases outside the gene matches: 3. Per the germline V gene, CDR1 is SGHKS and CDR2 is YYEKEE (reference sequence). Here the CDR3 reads CASSLWLAGYEQYF. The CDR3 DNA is TGTGCCAGCAGCTTGTGGCTAGCGGGGTACGAGCAGTACTTC.

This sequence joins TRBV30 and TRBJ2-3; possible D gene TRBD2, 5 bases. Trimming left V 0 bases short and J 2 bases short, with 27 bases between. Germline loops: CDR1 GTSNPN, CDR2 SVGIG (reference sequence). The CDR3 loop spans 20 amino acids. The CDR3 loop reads CAWSVSTDLLGSSPTDTQYF. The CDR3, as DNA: TGTGCCTGGAGTGTGTCTACAGACCTTTTGGGGAGCTCCCCCACAGATACGCAGTATTTT. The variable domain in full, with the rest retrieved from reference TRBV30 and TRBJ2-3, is SQTIHQWPATLVQPVGSPLSLECTVEGTSNPNLYWYRQAAGRGLQLLFYSVGIGQISSEVPQNLSASRPQDRQFILSSKKLLLSDSGFYLCAWSVSTDLLGSSPTDTQYFGPGTRLTVL.

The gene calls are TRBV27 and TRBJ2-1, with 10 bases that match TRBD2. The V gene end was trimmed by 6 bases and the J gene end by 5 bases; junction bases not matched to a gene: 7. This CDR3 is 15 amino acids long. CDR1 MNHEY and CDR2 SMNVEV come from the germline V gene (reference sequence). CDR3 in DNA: TGTGCCAGCAGCCTACTAGCGGGACAACACAATGAGCAGTTCTTC. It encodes CASSLLAGQHNEQFF.

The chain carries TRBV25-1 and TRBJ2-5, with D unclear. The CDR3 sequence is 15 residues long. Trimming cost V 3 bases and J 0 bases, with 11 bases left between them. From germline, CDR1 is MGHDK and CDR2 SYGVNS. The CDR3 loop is CASSDNKQYQETQYF. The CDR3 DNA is TGTGCCAGCAGTGATAACAAACAATACCAAGAGACCCAGTACTTC. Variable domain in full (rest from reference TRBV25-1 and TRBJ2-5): EADIYQTPRYLVIGTGKKITLECSQTMGHDKMYWYQQDPGMELHLIHYSYGVNSTEKGDLSSESTVSRIRTEHFPLTLESARPSHTSQYLCASSDNKQYQETQYFGPGTRLLVL.

The CDR3 bases are TGTGCCAGCAGCTTAAATATCCCTAGCGGGCGCCCAGATGAGCAGTTCTTC. Encoded protein: CASSLNIPSGRPDEQFF. This chain connects TRBV7-3 to TRBJ2-1; 8 bases align to TRBD2. The CDR3 spans 17 residues. CDR1 and CDR2 (germline): SGHTA, FQGTGA. V was clipped by 1 base and J by 8 bases; unmatched bases: 13.

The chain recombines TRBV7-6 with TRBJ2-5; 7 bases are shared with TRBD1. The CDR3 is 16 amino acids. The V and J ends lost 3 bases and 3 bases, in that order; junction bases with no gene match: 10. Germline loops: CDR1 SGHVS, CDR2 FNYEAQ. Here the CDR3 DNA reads TGTGCCAGCAGCTTGTCGGGACAGTTTCTTAAAGAGACCCAGTACTTC. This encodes CASSLSGQFLKETQYF.

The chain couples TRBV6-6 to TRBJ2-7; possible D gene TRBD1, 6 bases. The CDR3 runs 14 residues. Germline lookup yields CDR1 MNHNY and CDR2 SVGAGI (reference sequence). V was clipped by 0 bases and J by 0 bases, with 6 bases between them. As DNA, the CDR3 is TGTGCCAGCAGTTACTCGGACAGCTCCTACGAGCAGTACTTC. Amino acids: CASSYSDSSYEQYF.

CDR3 in DNA: TGTGCCAGCAGCTCCAAAGGGCATCAGCCCCAGCATTTT. Protein product: CASSSKGHQPQHF. The genes are TRBV12-1 and TRBJ1-5. TRBV12-1 is a pseudogene segment. The CDR3 length is 13 residues.

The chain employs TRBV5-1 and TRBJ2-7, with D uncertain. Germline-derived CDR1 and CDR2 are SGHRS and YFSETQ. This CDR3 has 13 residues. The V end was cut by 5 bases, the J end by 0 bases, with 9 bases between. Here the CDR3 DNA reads TGCGCCAGCAGAATAGCACCCTCCTACGAGCAGTACTTC. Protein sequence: CASRIAPSYEQYF.

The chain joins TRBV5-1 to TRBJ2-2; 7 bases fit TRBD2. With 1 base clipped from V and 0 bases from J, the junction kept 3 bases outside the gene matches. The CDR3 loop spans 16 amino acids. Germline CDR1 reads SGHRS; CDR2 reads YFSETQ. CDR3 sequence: CASSLSSGTNTGELFF. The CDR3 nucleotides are TGCGCCAGCAGCTTGTCTAGCGGAACGAACACCGGGGAGCTGTTTTTT.

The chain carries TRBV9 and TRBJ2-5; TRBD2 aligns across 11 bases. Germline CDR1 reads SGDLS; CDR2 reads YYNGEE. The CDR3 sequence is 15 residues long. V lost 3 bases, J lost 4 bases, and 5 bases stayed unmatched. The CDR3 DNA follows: TGTGCCAGCAGCGATACTAGCGGGAGTTCAGAGACCCAGTACTTC. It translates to CASSDTSGSSETQYF.

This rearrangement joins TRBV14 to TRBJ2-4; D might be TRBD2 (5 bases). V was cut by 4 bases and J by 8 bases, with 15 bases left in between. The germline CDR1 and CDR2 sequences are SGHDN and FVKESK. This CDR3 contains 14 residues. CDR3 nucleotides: TGTGCCAGCAGCCGCGACGATGTGCGGGACATTCAGTACTTC. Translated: CASSRDDVRDIQYF.

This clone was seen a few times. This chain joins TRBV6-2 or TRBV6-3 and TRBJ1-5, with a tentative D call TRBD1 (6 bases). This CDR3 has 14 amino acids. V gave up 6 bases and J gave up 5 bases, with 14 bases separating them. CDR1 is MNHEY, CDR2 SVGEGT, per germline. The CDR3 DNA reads TGTGCCAGCAGCCCGTCGGGGGGCTATCAGCCCCAGCATTTT. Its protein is CASSPSGGYQPQHF.

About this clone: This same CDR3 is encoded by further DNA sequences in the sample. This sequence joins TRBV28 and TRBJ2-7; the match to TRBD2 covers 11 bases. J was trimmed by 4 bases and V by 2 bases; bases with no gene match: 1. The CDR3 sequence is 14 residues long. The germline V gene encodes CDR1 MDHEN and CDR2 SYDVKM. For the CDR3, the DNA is TGTGCCAGCAGTTTAACTAGCGGGAGTTACGAGCAGTACTTC. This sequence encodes CASSLTSGSYEQYF. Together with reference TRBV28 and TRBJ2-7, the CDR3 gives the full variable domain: DVKVTQSSRYLVKRTGEKVFLECVQDMDHENMFWYRQDPGLGLRLIYFSYDVKMKEKGDIPEGYSVSREKKERFSLILESASTNQTSMYLCASSLTSGSYEQYFGPGTRLTVT.

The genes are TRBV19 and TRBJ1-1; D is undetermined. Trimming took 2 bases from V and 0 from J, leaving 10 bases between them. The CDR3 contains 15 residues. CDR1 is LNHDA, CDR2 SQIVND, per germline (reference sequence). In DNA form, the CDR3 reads TGTGCCAGTAGTATAACGCAGGAGTTGAACACTGAAGCTTTCTTT. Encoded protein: CASSITQELNTEAFF.